This is a list of T cell receptor beta chains from one sample in a study of OX40 agonist ivuxolimab in advanced cancers. Assay used: immunoSEQ multiplex PCR; TCRdb lists only in-frame clones, some missing. This table holds just under 35,000 clones, over 80% found once. Sequenced material: CD4+ or CD8+ T cells sorted from blood, taken in a trial of the OX40 agonist ivuxolimab. The source is an adult with an advanced solid tumor such as melanoma, head and neck, liver or kidney cancer. CDR3s include the opening cysteine and the closing phenylalanine or tryptophan. Clone size appears in some rows only: once, few, many, or a class for an expanded clone.

clone_size: NA
j_call: TRBJ2-7
v_call: TRBV27
cdr3_aa: CASSLIAGGEQYF

clone_size: NA
j_call: TRBJ1-2
v_call: TRBV7-9
cdr3_aa: CASSPWTGNGYTF

clone_size: few
j_call: TRBJ2-1
v_call: TRBV19
cdr3_aa: CASSIGAGAYNEQFF

clone_size: NA
j_call: TRBJ2-7
v_call: TRBV19
cdr3_aa: CASSMTSAYAHEQYF

clone_size: NA
j_call: TRBJ1-2
v_call: TRBV27
cdr3_aa: CASRLGGGYGYTF

clone_size: NA
j_call: TRBJ2-1
v_call: TRBV4-3
cdr3_aa: CASSQDWDLGSYNEQFF

clone_size: few
j_call: TRBJ1-1
v_call: TRBV28
cdr3_aa: CASKTFPGVEFDTEAFF

clone_size: NA
j_call: TRBJ2-7
v_call: TRBV13
cdr3_aa: CASSLGRTSGRYEQYF

clone_size: NA
j_call: TRBJ2-3
v_call: TRBV4-1
cdr3_aa: CASSQYPDGVGGEADTQYF

clone_size: NA
j_call: TRBJ2-1
v_call: TRBV28
cdr3_aa: CASRSGRGYNEQFF

clone_size: NA
j_call: TRBJ1-5
v_call: TRBV15
cdr3_aa: CATSKGRTNQPQHF

clone_size: NA
j_call: TRBJ2-7
v_call: TRBV5-8
cdr3_aa: CASSYGTSGVYEQYF

clone_size: few
j_call: TRBJ2-3
v_call: TRBV27
cdr3_aa: CASSLRPPGPDTQYF

clone_size: NA
j_call: TRBJ1-2
v_call: TRBV19
cdr3_aa: CASSIVGENYGYTF

clone_size: NA
j_call: TRBJ2-2
v_call: TRBV4-3
cdr3_aa: CASSQYFLTSGLRKNTGELFF

clone_size: NA
j_call: TRBJ1-2
v_call: TRBV6-5
cdr3_aa: CASSLGGLGGYTF

clone_size: few
j_call: TRBJ2-7
v_call: TRBV7-9
cdr3_aa: CASSLGDGGVRSYEQYF

clone_size: NA
j_call: TRBJ1-2
v_call: TRBV5-1
cdr3_aa: CASSLAVATDAKPAYGYTF

clone_size: NA
j_call: TRBJ2-3
v_call: TRBV28
cdr3_aa: CASTQGALPTDTQYF

clone_size: NA
j_call: TRBJ2-5
v_call: TRBV9
cdr3_aa: CASSVYGLAQETQYF

clone_size: NA
j_call: TRBJ2-1
v_call: TRBV6-5
cdr3_aa: CASSSFDRVGSNEQFF

clone_size: NA
j_call: TRBJ2-1
v_call: TRBV4-3
cdr3_aa: CASSQGVRGHNNEQFF

clone_size: NA
j_call: TRBJ1-5
v_call: TRBV11-2
cdr3_aa: CASSSRGGQPQHF

clone_size: NA
j_call: TRBJ2-1
v_call: TRBV4-1
cdr3_aa: CASSQHVVAVNNEQFF

clone_size: NA
j_call: TRBJ2-7
v_call: TRBV5-8
cdr3_aa: CASSQRGTSGIHEQYF

clone_size: NA
j_call: TRBJ2-1
v_call: TRBV13
cdr3_aa: CASSWTGGGRSYNEQFF

clone_size: NA
j_call: TRBJ2-6
v_call: TRBV27
cdr3_aa: CASSPGTTGANVLTF

clone_size: once
j_call: TRBJ2-3
v_call: TRBV19
cdr3_aa: CASSIGAGAKDTQYF

clone_size: NA
j_call: TRBJ2-7
v_call: TRBV6-5
cdr3_aa: CASSTSGISSYEQYF

clone_size: NA
j_call: TRBJ1-5
v_call: TRBV7-9
cdr3_aa: CASSFGSFGQGHQPQHF

clone_size: NA
j_call: TRBJ2-7
v_call: TRBV28
cdr3_aa: CASSLVRTGGEQYF

clone_size: NA
j_call: TRBJ1-3
v_call: TRBV4-3
cdr3_aa: CASSPTAGQTFSGNTIYF

clone_size: NA
j_call: TRBJ2-7
v_call: TRBV11-2
cdr3_aa: CASSLEVRESYEQYF

clone_size: NA
j_call: TRBJ1-1
v_call: TRBV4-1
cdr3_aa: CASSQEVLGNTEAFF